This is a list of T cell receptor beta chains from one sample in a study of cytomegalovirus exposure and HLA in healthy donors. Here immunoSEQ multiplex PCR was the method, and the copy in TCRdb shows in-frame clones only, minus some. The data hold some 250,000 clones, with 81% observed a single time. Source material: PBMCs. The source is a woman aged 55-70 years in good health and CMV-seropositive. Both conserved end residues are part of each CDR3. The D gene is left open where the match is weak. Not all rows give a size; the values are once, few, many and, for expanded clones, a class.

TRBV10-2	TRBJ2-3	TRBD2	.	CATLAGGPQDTQYF	TGCGCCACCTTAGCGGGAGGGCCACAAGATACGCAGTATTTT
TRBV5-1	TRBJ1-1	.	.	CASSARQLNTEAFF	TGCGCCAGCAGCGCCCGACAGCTGAACACTGAAGCTTTCTTT
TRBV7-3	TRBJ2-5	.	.	CASSRDNQETQYF	TGTGCCAGCAGCCGGGACAACCAAGAGACCCAGTACTTC
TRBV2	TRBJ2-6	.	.	CASSNSPETSSGANVLTF	TGTGCCAGCAGTAATTCTCCCGAGACTTCTTCTGGGGCCAACGTCCTGACTTTC
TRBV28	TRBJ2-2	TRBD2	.	CASSFSSGSVTGELFF	TGTGCCAGCAGTTTTAGCAGCGGGAGCGTAACCGGGGAGCTGTTTTTT
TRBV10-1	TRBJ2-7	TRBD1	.	CASKSGTGGPYEQYF	TGCGCCAGCAAGTCCGGGACAGGGGGCCCCTACGAGCAGTACTTC
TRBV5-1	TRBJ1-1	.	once	CASSLTGLTEAFF	TGCGCCAGCAGCCTAACAGGTCTAACTGAAGCTTTCTTT
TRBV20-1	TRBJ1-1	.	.	CSASYGTEAFF	TGCAGTGCTAGTTACGGCACTGAAGCTTTCTTT
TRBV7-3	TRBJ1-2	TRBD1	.	CASSPTYTGDHGYTF	TGTGCCAGCAGCCCTACCTATACAGGGGATCATGGCTACACCTTC
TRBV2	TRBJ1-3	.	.	CASSVNPSSGNTIYF	TGTGCCAGCAGTGTAAATCCTAGCTCTGGAAACACCATATATTTT
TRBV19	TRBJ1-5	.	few	CASRRGTSNQPQHF	TGTGCCAGCCGAAGGGGAACTAGCAATCAGCCCCAGCATTTT
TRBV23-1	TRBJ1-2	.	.	CASSQNREVCYGYTF	TGCGCCAGCAGTCAAAACAGAGAAGTATGCTATGGCTACACCTTC
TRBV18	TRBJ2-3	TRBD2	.	CASSPPWVAGGTDTQYF	TGTGCCAGCTCACCACCTTGGGTAGCGGGAGGCACAGATACGCAGTATTTT
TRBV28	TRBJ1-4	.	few	CASSFQGIGEKLFF	TGTGCCAGCAGTTTTCAGGGCATCGGTGAAAAACTGTTTTTT
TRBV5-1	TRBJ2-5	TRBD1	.	CASSRDRGHDQYF	TGCGCCAGCAGTCGGGACAGGGGGCATGACCAGTACTTC
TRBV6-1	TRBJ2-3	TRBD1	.	CASMDRGRTDTQYF	TGTGCCAGCATGGACAGGGGGCGGACAGATACGCAGTATTTT
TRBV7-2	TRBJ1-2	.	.	CASSTDTSHGYTF	TGTGCCAGCAGCACCGACACGAGCCACGGCTACACCTTC
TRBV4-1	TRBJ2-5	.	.	CASSPTGLGLRETQYF	TGCGCCAGCAGCCCAACGGGGTTGGGTTTGAGAGAGACCCAGTACTTC
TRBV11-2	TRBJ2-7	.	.	CASSSPQSYEQYF	TGTGCCAGCAGCTCCCCACAGTCCTACGAGCAGTACTTC
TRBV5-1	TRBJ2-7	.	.	CASSPTDSGTYEQYF	TGCGCCAGCAGCCCCACGGATAGCGGAACCTACGAGCAGTACTTC
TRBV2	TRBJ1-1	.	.	CASSEAYDAFF	TGTGCCAGCAGTGAAGCCTACGATGCTTTCTTT
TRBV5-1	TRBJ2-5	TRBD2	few	CASTRERRETQYF	TGCGCCAGCACGCGGGAGAGGCGCGAGACCCAGTACTTC
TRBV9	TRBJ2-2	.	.	CASSVGSRLQTGELFF	TGTGCCAGCAGCGTAGGAAGCAGGTTACAAACCGGGGAGCTGTTTTTT
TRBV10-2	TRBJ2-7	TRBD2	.	CASAEGLAGGEQYF	TGCGCCAGCGCCGAGGGACTAGCGGGCGGGGAGCAGTACTTC
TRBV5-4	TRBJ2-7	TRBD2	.	CASSRGGLAGPEQYF	TGTGCCAGCAGCAGGGGGGGGCTAGCGGGACCCGAGCAGTACTTC
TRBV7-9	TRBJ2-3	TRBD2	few	CSSSQLAGDTDTQYF	TGTTCCAGCAGCCAACTAGCGGGAGACACAGATACGCAGTATTTT
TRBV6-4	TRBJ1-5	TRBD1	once	CASSLTGDQPQHF	TGTGCCAGCAGCCTTACAGGGGATCAGCCCCAGCATTTT
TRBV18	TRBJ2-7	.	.	CASSPGGIGYEQYF	TGTGCCAGCTCACCAGGGGGGATAGGCTACGAGCAGTACTTC
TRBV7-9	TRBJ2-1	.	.	CASSFRQGGRKQFF	TGTGCCAGCAGCTTTCGGCAGGGCGGCAGGAAGCAGTTCTTC